Each of the 8 T cell receptor beta chains below was sequenced from the same sample in a study of OX40 agonist ivuxolimab in advanced cancers. Assay used: immunoSEQ multiplex PCR; TCRdb lists only in-frame clones, some missing. The sample lists fewer than 75,000 clones; less than 90% were seen once. The source material was CD4+ or CD8+ T cells sorted from blood, sampled in a trial of the OX40 agonist ivuxolimab. These receptor sequences come from an adult with an advanced solid tumor such as melanoma, head and neck, liver or kidney cancer.

This chain connects TRBV7-8 to TRBJ2-3; tentatively, D is TRBD2 (5 bases). This CDR3 is built from 14 residues. Trimming removed 7 bases at V and 0 bases at J, with 11 bases between. Per germline, CDR1 SGHVS and CDR2 FQNEAQ. The CDR3 sequence: CASNRRRSTDTQYF. CDR3 sequence (DNA): TGTGCCAGCAACCGGAGGCGTAGCACAGATACGCAGTATTTT.

The CDR3 DNA is TGCGCCAGCAGTCCGGCCGGGGGAAATGAGCAGTTCTTC. It translates to CASSPAGGNEQFF. V and J are TRBV10-2 and TRBJ2-1, with D tentatively TRBD2 (6 bases). CDR1 is WSHSY, CDR2 SAAADI, per germline. This CDR3 contains 13 residues. V shed 5 bases and J shed 7 bases, with 12 bases lying between them.

This chain uses TRBV6-1 with TRBJ1-1, with D perhaps matching TRBD1 (5 bases). The germline V gene encodes CDR1 MNHNS and CDR2 SASEGT. The ends were cut back, 5 bases at V and 1 base at J, with 8 bases in the middle. This CDR3 is built from 13 residues. The DNA of the CDR3 is TGTGCCAGCAGTCGTGGGGGGAACACTGAAGCTTTCTTT. Protein product: CASSRGGNTEAFF.

The chain couples TRBV9 to TRBJ1-2; D might be TRBD1 (6 bases). The CDR3 is made up of 13 amino acids. V lost 7 bases and J 0 bases, leaving 10 bases between the germline ends. Germline loops: CDR1 SGDLS, CDR2 YYNGEE. CDR3 sequence reads: CASGRTANYGYTF. As DNA, the CDR3 is TGTGCCAGCGGCCGGACAGCTAACTATGGCTACACCTTC.

This clone was counted between two and nine times. The V call is TRBV27, the J call TRBJ1-6; the match to TRBD1 covers 7 bases. CDR1 and CDR2 from the germline V gene are MNHEY and SMNVEV (reference sequence). V shed 5 bases and J 0 bases; nucleotides not matched to a gene: 10. The CDR3 loop spans 18 amino acids. CDR3 sequence (DNA): TGTGCCAGCAGTCCGCGGGGAGGGGGCCGCTCCTATAATTCACCCCTCCACTTT. Residues: CASSPRGGGRSYNSPLHF.

CDR3 residues: CASSLTGLAEAFF. The CDR3, as DNA: TGCGCCAGCAGCTTGACGGGGTTGGCTGAAGCTTTCTTT. The chain combines TRBV5-1 with TRBJ1-1; D unresolved. CDR3 length: 13 residues. The germline V gene has CDR1 SGHRS and CDR2 YFSETQ. V was shortened by 1 base and J by 6 bases, with 10 bases between the two germline ends.

This chain joins TRBV7-6 and TRBJ2-7; D perhaps matches TRBD1 (5 bases). Trimming took 1 base from V and 4 from J, leaving 8 bases between them. Germline V gene sequence: CDR1 SGHVS, CDR2 FNYEAQ. There are 13 residues in the CDR3. This CDR3 is CASSLESGYEQYF. Here the CDR3 DNA reads TGTGCCAGCAGCTTAGAGTCAGGGTACGAGCAGTACTTC. The whole variable domain, filled in from reference TRBV7-6 and TRBJ2-7, reads GAGVSQSPRYKVTKRGQDVALRCDPISGHVSLYWYRQALGQGPEFLTYFNYEAQQDKSGLPNDRFSAERPEGSISTLTIQRTEQRDSAMYRCASSLESGYEQYFGPGTRLTVT.

The chain joins TRBV6-5 to TRBJ2-2, with a weak D call TRBD2 (6 bases). The germline V and J ends were trimmed by 1 base and 5 bases, with 8 bases remaining between them. Germline V gene lookup returns CDR1 MNHEY and CDR2 SVGAGI. CDR3 length: 14 amino acids. For the CDR3, the DNA is TGTGCCAGCAGTTACTACCGGGGGACCGGGGAGCTGTTTTTT. It codes for CASSYYRGTGELFF.